This T cell receptor beta chain was sequenced for a study of blood T cell repertoires in COVID-19. Study details: PBMCs, B-cell-depleted T cells, or T cells provided the cDNA or gDNA that made up the material.

The CDR3 has 13 residues. V was trimmed by 0 bases and J by 8 bases, leaving 7 bases between them. The germline gives CDR1 LNHNV, CDR2 YYDKDF (reference sequence). Source study methods: Nucleated cell number was recorded as an estimate derived from reference gene primer amplification. Profiling relied on immunoSEQ multiplex PCR, and the TCRdb table lists in-frame clones only, not all of them. That table furnishes V, J and clone size, whereas the DNA furnished D and trimming. The table includes roughly 190,000 clones, 82% detected once. Patients at the Seattle site were enrolled during active infection and followed longitudinally.

The chain combines TRBV15 with TRBJ1-4; D is ambiguous. Sequenced input: peripheral blood. This receptor was taken from a woman aged 55-70 years with COVID-19, enrolled during active disease. The CDR3: CATSRDESEKLFF. In DNA form, the CDR3 reads TGTGCCACCAGCAGAGATGAAAGCGAAAAACTGTTTTTT.